The present T cell receptor beta chain was sequenced within a study of blood T cell repertoires in COVID-19. Across the study: Nucleic acid was either cDNA or gDNA, and it came from T cells, B-cell-depleted T cells, or PBMCs.

The sample holds a few counts of this clone. The repertoire was sequenced with immunoSEQ multiplex PCR; TCRdb's copy has only in-frame clones and lacks some. The sample has around 230,000 clones, approximately 90% seen once. Trimming took off 1 base at V and 0 bases at J, with 10 bases between the two ends. Germline V gene lookup returns CDR1 SGDLS and CDR2 YYNGEE. The CDR3 consists of 16 residues. Sample: peripheral blood. The chain uses TRBV9 and TRBJ1-4, with TRBD1 as a possible D gene (6 bases). The clonotype originates from a middle-aged man with COVID-19, enrolled during active disease. The CDR3 DNA follows: TGTGCCAGCAGCGTAACAGGGACAACAACTAATGAAAAACTGTTTTTT. Protein: CASSVTGTTTNEKLFF.